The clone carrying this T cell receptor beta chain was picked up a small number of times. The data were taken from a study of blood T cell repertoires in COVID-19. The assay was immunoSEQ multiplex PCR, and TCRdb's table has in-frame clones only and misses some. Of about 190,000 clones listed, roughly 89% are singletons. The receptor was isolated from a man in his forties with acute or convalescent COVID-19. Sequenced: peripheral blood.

The CDR3 DNA is TGTGCCAGCAGCCCCCAGGGGGAAAAACTGTTTTTT. It yields the protein CASSPQGEKLFF. The chain carries TRBV7-9 and TRBJ1-4; TRBD1 is a possible D gene (6 bases). The germline gives CDR1 SEHNR, CDR2 FQNEAQ (reference sequence). V was pared by 5 bases and J by 8 bases, with 9 bases between. The CDR3 has 12 residues.